Each of the 7 T cell receptor beta chains below was sequenced from the same sample in a study of Ad26.COV2.S vaccination and SARS-CoV-2 variants. As for treatment: roughly 18 received Ad26.COV2.S at low or high dose, single or two shots; roughly five received placebo; per-sample allocation not given. Collection of the samples took place on day 63 after the first injection of vaccine or placebo. Clones were sequenced by immunoSEQ multiplex PCR, and TCRdb holds only the in-frame ones, with some missing. This sample carries more than 300,000 clones, around 83% of them seen once, and the ten largest clones take approximately 2%. Sequences were derived from peripheral blood, sampled in a trial of Ad26.COV2.S vaccine versus placebo. All receptors come from a person aged 18 to 65 who received the Ad26.COV2.S COVID-19 vaccine or a placebo.

The V and J genes are TRBV6-1 and TRBJ1-4; D remains ambiguous. This CDR3 is built from 11 residues. Between the trimmed V and J ends, which lost 0 bases and 15 bases, there was a span of 8 bases. The germline gives CDR1 MNHNS, CDR2 SASEGT. Here the CDR3 DNA reads TGTGCCAGCAGTGAAGCGCGAAGAGTGTTTTTT. Translating it yields CASSEARRVFF.

The chain uses TRBV15 and TRBJ1-4; 7 bases align to TRBD1. CDR1 is LNHNV, CDR2 YYDKDF, per germline (reference sequence). The CDR3 is made up of 14 amino acids. V trimming: 3 bases; J trimming: 10 bases; junction bases outside the gene matches: 8. DNA for the CDR3: TGTGCCACCAGCAGTACAGGACAGGCTTTAAAACTGTTTTTT. This gives the protein CATSSTGQALKLFF. The whole variable domain, filled in from reference TRBV15 and TRBJ1-4, reads DAMVIQNPRYQVTQFGKPVTLSCSQTLNHNVMYWYQQKSSQAPKLLFHYYDKDFNNEADTPDNFQSRRPNTSFCFLDIRSPGLGDTAMYLCATSSTGQALKLFFGSGTQLSVL.

This chain connects TRBV18 to TRBJ1-4; D is ambiguous. Germline CDR1 is KGHSH and CDR2 is LQKENI. The CDR3 covers 13 residues. V lost 4 bases to trimming and J lost 5 bases, with 8 bases between them. Here the CDR3 reads CASSQAANEKLFF. CDR3 nucleotide sequence: TGTGCCAGCTCACAGGCAGCGAATGAAAAACTGTTTTTT.

The genes are TRBV5-6 and TRBJ1-2; D unresolved. The CDR3 is made up of 15 amino acids. V was clipped by 1 base and J by 2 bases, with 12 bases between them. Germline CDR1 SGHDT, CDR2 YYEEEE. The CDR3 region has the DNA TGTGCCAGCAGCTTGTCCCCACAGAACAACTATGGCTACACCTTC. Translated, it gives CASSLSPQNNYGYTF.

The chain is built from TRBV3-1 (or the pseudogene TRBV3-2) and TRBJ2-7; possibly TRBD2 for D (6 bases). CDR3 size: 12 residues. From germline, CDR1 is LGHDT and CDR2 YNNKEL (reference sequence). The V end lost 4 bases, the J end lost 3 bases, and 7 bases lay between the germline ends. The CDR3 DNA reads TGTGCCAGCAGCCGAGCGGGCTACGAGCAGTACTTC. Amino acids: CASSRAGYEQYF.

This rearrangement joins TRBV24-1 to TRBJ1-1; D unclear. CDR1 KGHDR and CDR2 SFDVKD come from the germline V gene. There are 12 residues in the CDR3. Trimming stripped 1 base from V and 7 bases from J, with 6 bases between. The CDR3 protein is CATSDFKGEAFF. The DNA of the CDR3 is TGTGCCACCAGTGATTTCAAGGGTGAAGCTTTCTTT.

The chain couples TRBV7-6 to TRBJ2-7; D possibly corresponds to TRBD1 (6 bases). This CDR3 is 13 amino acids long. Per the germline V gene, CDR1 is SGHVS and CDR2 is FNYEAQ. V lost 5 bases and J 3 bases, leaving 11 bases between the germline ends. CDR3 sequence reads: CASSLGQYYEQYF. CDR3 in DNA: TGTGCCAGCAGCCTCGGACAGTACTACGAGCAGTACTTC.